This T cell receptor (beta chain) was documented in a study of CD8+ T cells in alopecia areata. Study as a whole: It was 6 to 18 months of tofacitinib, and then there were 6 months off drug. Study-wide points: Tofacitinib significantly lowered scalp clonality and expanded CD8+ clones among the top 100.

Documented treatment: oral pan-JAK inhibitor, 5-10 mg twice daily. Lesional scalp punch biopsies and peripheral blood came from alopecia areata patients. In the case of this clone: Antigen unknown. The sample holds other DNA sequences that translate to the same CDR3.

RNA was isolated and reverse transcribed to cDNA, the sequencing template. The assay was immunoSEQ multiplex PCR, and TCRdb's table has in-frame clones only and misses some. The sample lists approximately 200,000 clones, approximately 56% occurring once. This specimen was CD4+ T cells sorted from blood, taken at week 4, from a patient treated with tofacitinib. This receptor was obtained from a human donor with alopecia areata.

For the CDR3, the DNA is TGCAGCGTAGGGGACAGGGGAAATCAGCCCCAGCATTTT. Its protein is CSVGDRGNQPQHF. The chain recombines TRBV29-1 with TRBJ1-5; 10 bases agree with TRBD1. V gave up 6 bases and J gave up 4 bases; unmatched junction bases: 3. Germline V gene sequence: CDR1 SQVTM, CDR2 ANQGSEA. This CDR3 comprises 13 residues.